This paragraph covers one T cell receptor (beta chain) sequence. The data belong to a study of cytomegalovirus exposure and HLA in healthy donors. The primer mix had 60 Vbeta and 13 Jbeta primers. Sequencing used immunoSEQ multiplex PCR; TCRdb keeps in-frame clones, though not all of them. Counted here are under 200,000 clones, roughly 80% occurring once; the ten biggest clones make up roughly 2%. Germline V gives CDR1 SGDLS, CDR2 YYNGEE. The CDR3 consists of 16 residues. Trimming cost V 0 bases and J 5 bases; bases outside gene matches: 8. The sequence derives from a man between 50 and 59 years old in good health and CMV-seropositive. The specimen sequenced was PBMCs. The chain carries TRBV9 and TRBJ2-5; 9 bases line up with TRBD2. DNA for the CDR3: TGTGCCAGCAGCGTAGGCCCAGCGGGGGGCAGGGAGACCCAGTACTTC. It is translated as CASSVGPAGGRETQYF.